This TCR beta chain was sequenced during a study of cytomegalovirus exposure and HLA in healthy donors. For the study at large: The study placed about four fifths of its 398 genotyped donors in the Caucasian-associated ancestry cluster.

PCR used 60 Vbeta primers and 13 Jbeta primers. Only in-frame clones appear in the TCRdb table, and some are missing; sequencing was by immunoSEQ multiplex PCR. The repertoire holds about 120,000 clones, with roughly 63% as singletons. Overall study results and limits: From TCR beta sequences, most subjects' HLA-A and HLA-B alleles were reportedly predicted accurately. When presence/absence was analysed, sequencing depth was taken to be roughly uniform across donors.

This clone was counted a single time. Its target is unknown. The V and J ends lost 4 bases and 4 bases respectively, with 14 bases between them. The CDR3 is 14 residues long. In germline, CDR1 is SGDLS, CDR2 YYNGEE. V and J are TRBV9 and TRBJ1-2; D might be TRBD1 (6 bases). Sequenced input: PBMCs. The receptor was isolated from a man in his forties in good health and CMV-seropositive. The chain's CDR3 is CASSRPGVIYGYTF. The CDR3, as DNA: TGTGCCAGCAGCCGGCCAGGGGTTATCTATGGCTACACCTTC.